These T cell receptor beta chains were read from a single sample in a study of cytomegalovirus exposure and HLA in healthy donors. The method was immunoSEQ multiplex PCR; TCRdb's version includes in-frame clones alone and lacks a portion of them. The sample records roughly 100,000 clones, 60% to 80% being singletons. Source material: PBMCs. The receptor source for this set is a woman aged 55-69 years in good health and CMV-seropositive. The CDR3 runs from the conserved cysteine through the conserved F or W. The D gene is left open where the match is weak. A row's size may be missing; if present it is once, few, many or a size class.

v_gene: TRBV10-2
j_gene: TRBJ2-5
abundance: .
d_gene: TRBD2
CDR3aa: CASRVASGRGQETQYF
CDR3nt: TGCGCCAGCAGGGTGGCTAGCGGGAGAGGGCAAGAGACCCAGTACTTC

v_gene: TRBV19
j_gene: TRBJ2-7
abundance: .
d_gene: .
CDR3aa: CASSIASSYEQYF
CDR3nt: TGTGCCAGTAGTATAGCCAGTTCCTACGAGCAGTACTTC

v_gene: TRBV9
j_gene: TRBJ2-7
abundance: .
d_gene: .
CDR3aa: CASSVRATEDEQYF
CDR3nt: TGTGCCAGCAGCGTTAGGGCGACAGAGGACGAGCAGTACTTC

v_gene: TRBV11-2
j_gene: TRBJ2-5
abundance: .
d_gene: .
CDR3aa: CASSLAGLAQETQYF
CDR3nt: TGTGCCAGCAGCTTAGCCGGCCTAGCGCAAGAGACCCAGTACTTC

v_gene: TRBV10-3
j_gene: TRBJ2-1
abundance: .
d_gene: .
CDR3aa: CAISGGVSYNEQFF
CDR3nt: TGTGCCATCAGTGGCGGGGTCTCCTACAATGAGCAGTTCTTC

v_gene: TRBV4-1
j_gene: TRBJ2-5
abundance: .
d_gene: .
CDR3aa: CASSQRLQETQYF
CDR3nt: TGCGCCAGCAGCCAGCGGCTACAAGAGACCCAGTACTTC

v_gene: TRBV28
j_gene: TRBJ2-3
abundance: .
d_gene: .
CDR3aa: CASSLTGRTDTQYF
CDR3nt: TGTGCCAGCAGTTTAACAGGGCGGACAGATACGCAGTATTTT

v_gene: TRBV9
j_gene: TRBJ2-3
abundance: .
d_gene: .
CDR3aa: CASSVAGDLKDTQYF
CDR3nt: TGTGCCAGCAGCGTAGCGGGGGACCTTAAAGATACGCAGTATTTT

v_gene: TRBV5-6
j_gene: TRBJ2-1
abundance: few
d_gene: .
CDR3aa: CASSLGAQGVNEQFF
CDR3nt: TGTGCCAGCAGCTTGGGGGCACAGGGTGTAAATGAGCAGTTCTTC

v_gene: TRBV29-1
j_gene: TRBJ2-2
abundance: .
d_gene: TRBD2
CDR3aa: CSGGNSGSSGELFF
CDR3nt: TGCAGCGGCGGAAATAGCGGGAGTTCCGGGGAGCTGTTTTTT

v_gene: TRBV2
j_gene: TRBJ1-4
abundance: .
d_gene: TRBD1
CDR3aa: CATGTGGEKLFF
CDR3nt: TGTGCAACCGGGACAGGAGGTGAAAAACTGTTTTTT

v_gene: TRBV5-6
j_gene: TRBJ2-1
abundance: few
d_gene: .
CDR3aa: CASSLGQGNWGEQFF
CDR3nt: TGTGCCAGCAGCTTAGGTCAGGGGAATTGGGGTGAGCAGTTCTTC

v_gene: TRBV6-5
j_gene: TRBJ1-2
abundance: once
d_gene: TRBD1
CDR3aa: CASRYPGTAYGYTF
CDR3nt: TGTGCCAGCAGGTACCCTGGGACAGCCTATGGCTACACCTTC

v_gene: TRBV4-2
j_gene: TRBJ2-7
abundance: .
d_gene: .
CDR3aa: CASSQVKGDEQYF
CDR3nt: TGTGCCAGCAGCCAAGTCAAGGGGGACGAGCAGTACTTC

v_gene: TRBV27
j_gene: TRBJ1-1
abundance: once
d_gene: TRBD1
CDR3aa: CASSAGTGISEAFF
CDR3nt: TGTGCCAGCAGTGCCGGGACAGGGATCTCTGAAGCTTTCTTT

v_gene: TRBV30
j_gene: TRBJ1-5
abundance: .
d_gene: .
CDR3aa: CAWSVGANQPQHF
CDR3nt: TGTGCCTGGAGTGTGGGGGCGAATCAGCCCCAGCATTTT

v_gene: TRBV28
j_gene: TRBJ1-1
abundance: .
d_gene: .
CDR3aa: CASSFRTALGNTEAFF
CDR3nt: TGTGCCAGCAGTTTCCGGACAGCCTTGGGGAACACTGAAGCTTTCTTT

v_gene: TRBV30
j_gene: TRBJ2-2
abundance: .
d_gene: TRBD2
CDR3aa: CAWAPGGWELFF
CDR3nt: TGTGCCTGGGCCCCCGGGGGGTGGGAGCTGTTTTTT

v_gene: TRBV2
j_gene: TRBJ2-1
abundance: .
d_gene: TRBD1
CDR3aa: CASSLTGNEQFF
CDR3nt: TGTGCCAGCAGTTTGACAGGGAATGAGCAGTTCTTC

v_gene: TRBV5-6
j_gene: TRBJ2-1
abundance: .
d_gene: .
CDR3aa: CASSLVATNEQFF
CDR3nt: TGTGCCAGCAGCTTGGTGGCCACCAATGAGCAGTTCTTC

v_gene: TRBV6-5
j_gene: TRBJ2-1
abundance: .
d_gene: TRBD2
CDR3aa: CASSYTGLSSYNEQFF
CDR3nt: TGTGCCAGCAGTTACACGGGACTAAGCTCCTACAATGAGCAGTTCTTC

v_gene: TRBV18
j_gene: TRBJ2-2
abundance: once
d_gene: .
CDR3aa: CASSPDSYTGELFF
CDR3nt: TGTGCCAGCTCACCCGACTCTTACACCGGGGAGCTGTTTTTT

v_gene: TRBV27
j_gene: TRBJ2-2
abundance: .
d_gene: .
CDR3aa: CASSSRRVQAYTGELFF
CDR3nt: TGTGCCAGCAGTTCCCGTCGCGTACAGGCCTACACCGGGGAGCTGTTTTTT

v_gene: TRBV5-6
j_gene: TRBJ1-3
abundance: .
d_gene: TRBD1
CDR3aa: CASSLGTGGNTIYF
CDR3nt: TGTGCCAGCAGCTTGGGGACAGGGGGAAACACCATATATTTT

v_gene: TRBV10-3
j_gene: TRBJ2-7
abundance: .
d_gene: .
CDR3aa: CAITAPGRYEQYF
CDR3nt: TGTGCCATCACGGCCCCAGGGAGGTACGAGCAGTACTTC

v_gene: TRBV30
j_gene: TRBJ1-5
abundance: .
d_gene: .
CDR3aa: CAWNRGNQPQHF
CDR3nt: TGTGCCTGGAACCGAGGCAATCAGCCCCAGCATTTT

v_gene: TRBV11-2
j_gene: TRBJ2-2
abundance: once
d_gene: TRBD1
CDR3aa: CASSLGGQGNTGELFF
CDR3nt: TGTGCCAGCAGCTTAGGCGGACAGGGTAACACCGGGGAGCTGTTTTTT

v_gene: TRBV6-5
j_gene: TRBJ1-1
abundance: .
d_gene: .
CDR3aa: CASSTPGGSTTEAFF
CDR3nt: TGTGCCAGCAGTACCCCTGGGGGGAGTACCACTGAAGCTTTCTTT

v_gene: TRBV27
j_gene: TRBJ2-7
abundance: .
d_gene: TRBD1
CDR3aa: CASEGTGGVYEQYF
CDR3nt: TGTGCCAGCGAAGGGACAGGGGGAGTCTACGAGCAGTACTTC

v_gene: TRBV28
j_gene: TRBJ2-2
abundance: .
d_gene: TRBD2
CDR3aa: CASRPGLRSSAGELFF
CDR3nt: TGTGCCAGCAGGCCGGGACTAAGATCGTCCGCCGGGGAGCTGTTTTTT

v_gene: TRBV9
j_gene: TRBJ1-2
abundance: .
d_gene: .
CDR3aa: CASSPSPYGQIYGYTF
CDR3nt: TGTGCCAGCAGCCCTTCTCCTTACGGACAGATTTATGGCTACACCTTC

v_gene: TRBV30
j_gene: TRBJ2-3
abundance: .
d_gene: TRBD2
CDR3aa: CAWSVMREYSDTQYF
CDR3nt: TGTGCCTGGAGTGTAATGCGGGAGTACTCAGATACGCAGTATTTT

v_gene: TRBV30
j_gene: TRBJ1-1
abundance: .
d_gene: .
CDR3aa: CAWRSENTVMSTEAFF
CDR3nt: TGTGCCTGGAGGTCGGAGAACACTGTGATGTCCACTGAAGCTTTCTTT

v_gene: TRBV2
j_gene: TRBJ2-7
abundance: .
d_gene: .
CDR3aa: CASSDPGEREQYF
CDR3nt: TGTGCCAGCAGTGACCCCGGGGAGAGGGAGCAGTACTTC

v_gene: TRBV10-3
j_gene: TRBJ2-3
abundance: once
d_gene: .
CDR3aa: CAISVTPGADTQYF
CDR3nt: TGTGCCATCAGTGTAACGCCGGGTGCAGATACGCAGTATTTT

v_gene: TRBV7-9
j_gene: TRBJ2-7
abundance: .
d_gene: TRBD1
CDR3aa: CASRSTGGYEQYF
CDR3nt: TGTGCCAGCAGGTCGACAGGGGGGTACGAGCAGTACTTC

v_gene: TRBV25-1
j_gene: TRBJ2-3
abundance: .
d_gene: .
CDR3aa: CASSESLAGTDTQYF
CDR3nt: TGTGCCAGCAGTGAATCCCTAGCTGGCACAGATACGCAGTATTTT

v_gene: TRBV19
j_gene: TRBJ2-7
abundance: .
d_gene: .
CDR3aa: CARQGVSHEQYF
CDR3nt: TGTGCCAGACAGGGTGTCAGCCACGAGCAGTACTTC

v_gene: TRBV19
j_gene: TRBJ2-7
abundance: .
d_gene: .
CDR3aa: CASSNLDSSPRQYF
CDR3nt: TGTGCCAGTAGCAACTTGGACTCCTCTCCTCGGCAGTACTTC

v_gene: TRBV5-1
j_gene: TRBJ2-7
abundance: once
d_gene: .
CDR3aa: CASSLEVAYEQYF
CDR3nt: TGCGCCAGCAGCTTGGAAGTGGCTTACGAGCAGTACTTC

v_gene: TRBV7-9
j_gene: TRBJ1-2
abundance: few
d_gene: .
CDR3aa: CASRGRAGDNYGYTF
CDR3nt: TGTGCCAGCAGGGGCAGGGCAGGTGATAACTATGGCTACACCTTC

v_gene: TRBV6-6
j_gene: TRBJ2-7
abundance: few
d_gene: TRBD1
CDR3aa: CASSLTGGPGNEQYF
CDR3nt: TGTGCCAGCAGTTTAACAGGGGGCCCGGGAAACGAGCAGTACTTC

v_gene: TRBV28
j_gene: TRBJ2-3
abundance: .
d_gene: TRBD2
CDR3aa: CASSLEAGRGDTQYF
CDR3nt: TGTGCCAGCAGTTTGGAAGCGGGAAGGGGAGATACGCAGTATTTT

v_gene: TRBV30
j_gene: TRBJ1-4
abundance: few
d_gene: .
CDR3aa: CAWIDRMDEKLFF
CDR3nt: TGTGCCTGGATCGACAGAATGGATGAAAAACTGTTTTTT

v_gene: TRBV28
j_gene: TRBJ2-3
abundance: once
d_gene: TRBD2
CDR3aa: CASSPSGKSTDTQYF
CDR3nt: TGTGCCAGCAGTCCTAGCGGAAAGAGCACAGATACGCAGTATTTT

v_gene: TRBV11-3
j_gene: TRBJ2-2
abundance: .
d_gene: .
CDR3aa: CASILRRGTNTGELFF
CDR3nt: TGTGCCAGCATCCTCCGCAGGGGCACGAACACCGGGGAGCTGTTTTTT

v_gene: TRBV6-5
j_gene: TRBJ1-2
abundance: .
d_gene: .
CDR3aa: CASSPRGDSYGYTF
CDR3nt: TGTGCCAGCAGTCCCCGCGGGGATTCCTATGGCTACACCTTC

v_gene: TRBV19
j_gene: TRBJ1-5
abundance: .
d_gene: TRBD1
CDR3aa: CASSPGQGLGQPQHF
CDR3nt: TGTGCCAGTAGCCCCGGACAGGGGTTGGGACAGCCCCAGCATTTT

v_gene: TRBV4-2
j_gene: TRBJ2-7
abundance: once
d_gene: TRBD2
CDR3aa: CASSQRSGETYEQYF
CDR3nt: TGTGCCAGCAGCCAGAGGAGCGGGGAGACGTACGAGCAGTACTTC

v_gene: TRBV25-1
j_gene: TRBJ2-5
abundance: .
d_gene: TRBD2
CDR3aa: CASSDSGRAVETQYF
CDR3nt: TGTGCCAGCAGTGATAGCGGGAGGGCCGTGGAGACCCAGTACTTC

v_gene: TRBV14
j_gene: TRBJ2-7
abundance: .
d_gene: .
CDR3aa: CASSPLGQYYEQYF
CDR3nt: TGTGCCAGCAGCCCACTGGGACAATACTACGAGCAGTACTTC

v_gene: TRBV6-6
j_gene: TRBJ2-1
abundance: .
d_gene: TRBD1
CDR3aa: CASSYLFDRANEQFF
CDR3nt: TGTGCCAGCAGTTACCTATTCGACAGGGCTAATGAGCAGTTCTTC

v_gene: TRBV7-9
j_gene: TRBJ1-5
abundance: .
d_gene: .
CDR3aa: CSSSITDQPQHF
CDR3nt: TGTTCCAGCAGCATTACAGATCAGCCCCAGCATTTT

v_gene: TRBV5-6
j_gene: TRBJ2-7
abundance: once
d_gene: TRBD2
CDR3aa: CASSLGLAREQYF
CDR3nt: TGTGCCAGCAGCTTAGGACTAGCGCGCGAGCAGTACTTC

v_gene: TRBV6-5
j_gene: TRBJ2-5
abundance: .
d_gene: .
CDR3aa: CASRILGSGSETQYF
CDR3nt: TGTGCCAGCAGAATACTGGGCTCTGGCAGTGAGACCCAGTACTTC

v_gene: TRBV27
j_gene: TRBJ2-1
abundance: .
d_gene: .
CDR3aa: CASGGPTGNSYNEQFF
CDR3nt: TGTGCCAGCGGAGGACCCACAGGGAACTCCTACAATGAGCAGTTCTTC

v_gene: TRBV6-5
j_gene: TRBJ1-1
abundance: few
d_gene: TRBD1
CDR3aa: CASTTGLEAFF
CDR3nt: TGTGCCAGCACGACAGGGCTTGAAGCTTTCTTT